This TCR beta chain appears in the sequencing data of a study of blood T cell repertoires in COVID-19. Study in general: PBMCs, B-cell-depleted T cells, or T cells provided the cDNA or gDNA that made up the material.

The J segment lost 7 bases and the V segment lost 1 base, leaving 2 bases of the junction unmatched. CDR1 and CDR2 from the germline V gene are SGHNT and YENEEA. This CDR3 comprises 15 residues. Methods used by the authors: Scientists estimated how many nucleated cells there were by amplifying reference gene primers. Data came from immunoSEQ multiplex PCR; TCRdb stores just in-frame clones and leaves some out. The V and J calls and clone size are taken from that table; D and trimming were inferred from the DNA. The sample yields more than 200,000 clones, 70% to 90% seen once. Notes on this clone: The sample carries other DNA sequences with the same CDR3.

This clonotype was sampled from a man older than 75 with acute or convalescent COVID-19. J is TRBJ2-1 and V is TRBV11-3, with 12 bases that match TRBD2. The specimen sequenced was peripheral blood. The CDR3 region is CASSLGLAGVNEQFF. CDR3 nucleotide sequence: TGTGCCAGCAGCTTAGGACTAGCGGGAGTGAATGAGCAGTTCTTC.